This entry describes one TCR beta chain. The sample originates from a study of T cells in localized non-small cell lung cancer. The assay was immunoSEQ multiplex PCR, and TCRdb's table has in-frame clones only and misses some. The sample has approximately 2,800 clones, less than 30% seen once. Germline V gives CDR1 LGHNT, CDR2 FRNRAP. V lost 1 base and J 5 bases, leaving 11 bases between the germline ends. This CDR3 comprises 14 residues. The rearrangement uses TRBV12-5 and TRBJ1-1, with D unclear. The material was normal lung tissue next to the tumor, obtained before any cancer treatment. The TCR originated in a male donor aged 60 or over with stage II lung adenocarcinoma. CDR3 nucleotides: TGTGCTAGTGGTTTGGGGAGTACGGGGACTGAAGCTTTCTTT. It yields the protein CASGLGSTGTEAFF.